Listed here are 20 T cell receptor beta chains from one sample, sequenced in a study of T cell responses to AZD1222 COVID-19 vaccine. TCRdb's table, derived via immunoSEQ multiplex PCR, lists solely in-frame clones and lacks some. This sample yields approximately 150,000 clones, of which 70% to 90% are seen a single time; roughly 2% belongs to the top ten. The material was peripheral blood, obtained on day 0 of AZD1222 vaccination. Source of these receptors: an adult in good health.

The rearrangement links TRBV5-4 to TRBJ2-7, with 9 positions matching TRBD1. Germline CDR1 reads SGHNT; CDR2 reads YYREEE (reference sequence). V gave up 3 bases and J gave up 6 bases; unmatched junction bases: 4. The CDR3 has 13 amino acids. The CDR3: CASSWDRVGEQYF. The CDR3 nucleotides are TGTGCCAGCAGCTGGGACAGGGTGGGCGAGCAGTACTTC.

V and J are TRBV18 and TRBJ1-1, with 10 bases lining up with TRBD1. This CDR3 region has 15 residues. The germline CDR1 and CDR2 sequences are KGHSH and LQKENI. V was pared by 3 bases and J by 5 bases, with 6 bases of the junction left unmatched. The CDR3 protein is CASSPKTGGFTEAFF. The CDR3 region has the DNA TGTGCCAGCTCACCGAAGACAGGGGGCTTTACTGAAGCTTTCTTT. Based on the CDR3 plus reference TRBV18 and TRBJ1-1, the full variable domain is NAGVMQNPRHLVRRRGQEARLRCSPMKGHSHVYWYRQLPEEGLKFMVYLQKENIIDESGMPKERFSAEFPKEGPSILRIQQVVRGDSAAYFCASSPKTGGFTEAFFGQGTRLTVV.

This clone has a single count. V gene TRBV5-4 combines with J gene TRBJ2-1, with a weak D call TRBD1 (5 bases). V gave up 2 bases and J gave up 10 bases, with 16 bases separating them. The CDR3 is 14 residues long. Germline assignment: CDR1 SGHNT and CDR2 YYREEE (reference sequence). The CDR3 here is CASSFPQAPGEQFF. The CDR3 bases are TGTGCCAGCAGCTTTCCGCAGGCCCCAGGGGAGCAGTTCTTC.

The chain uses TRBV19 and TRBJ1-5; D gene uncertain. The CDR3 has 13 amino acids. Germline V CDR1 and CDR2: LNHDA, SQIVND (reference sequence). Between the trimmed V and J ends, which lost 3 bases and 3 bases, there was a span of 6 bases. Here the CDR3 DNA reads TGTGCCAGTAGTATTCTCACCAATCAGCCCCAGCATTTT. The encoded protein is CASSILTNQPQHF.

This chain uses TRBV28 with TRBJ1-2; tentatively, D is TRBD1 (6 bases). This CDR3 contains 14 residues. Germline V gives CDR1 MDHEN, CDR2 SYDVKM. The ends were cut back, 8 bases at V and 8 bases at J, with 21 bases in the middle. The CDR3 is CASQGNQLRGGYTF. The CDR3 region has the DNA TGTGCCAGCCAGGGGAATCAACTCCGGGGAGGCTACACCTTC.

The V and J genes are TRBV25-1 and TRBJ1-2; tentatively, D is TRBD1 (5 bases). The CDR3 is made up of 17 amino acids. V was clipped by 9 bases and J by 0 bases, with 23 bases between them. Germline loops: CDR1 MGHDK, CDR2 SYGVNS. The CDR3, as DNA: TGTGCCAGTTCGACCCGGGACGGTAGACCCTCTAACTATGGCTACACCTTC. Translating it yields CASSTRDGRPSNYGYTF.

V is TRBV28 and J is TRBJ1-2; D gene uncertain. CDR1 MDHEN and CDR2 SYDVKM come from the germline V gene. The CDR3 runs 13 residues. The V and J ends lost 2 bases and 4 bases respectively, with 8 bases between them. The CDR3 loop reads CASSLGDFYGYTF. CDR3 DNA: TGTGCCAGCAGTTTAGGGGATTTCTATGGCTACACCTTC.

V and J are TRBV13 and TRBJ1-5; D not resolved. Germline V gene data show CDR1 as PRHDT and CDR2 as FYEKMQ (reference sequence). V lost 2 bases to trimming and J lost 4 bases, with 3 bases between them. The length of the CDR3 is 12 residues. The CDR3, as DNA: TGTGCCAGCAGCTTATTGAATCAGCCCCAGCATTTT. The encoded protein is CASSLLNQPQHF.

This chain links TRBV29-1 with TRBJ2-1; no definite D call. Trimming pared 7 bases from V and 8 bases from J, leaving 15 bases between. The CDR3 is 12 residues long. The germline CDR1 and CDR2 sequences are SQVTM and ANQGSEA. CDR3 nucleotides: TGCAGCGGGAATAGACGACATGATGAGCAGTTCTTC. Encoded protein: CSGNRRHDEQFF.

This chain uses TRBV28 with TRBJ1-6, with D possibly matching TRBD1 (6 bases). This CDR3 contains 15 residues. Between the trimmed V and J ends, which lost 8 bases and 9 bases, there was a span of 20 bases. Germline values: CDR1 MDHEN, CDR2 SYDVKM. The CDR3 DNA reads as TGTGCCAGCTCCGACCGGGACAAGGCTGCTTCACCCCTCCACTTT. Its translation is CASSDRDKAASPLHF.

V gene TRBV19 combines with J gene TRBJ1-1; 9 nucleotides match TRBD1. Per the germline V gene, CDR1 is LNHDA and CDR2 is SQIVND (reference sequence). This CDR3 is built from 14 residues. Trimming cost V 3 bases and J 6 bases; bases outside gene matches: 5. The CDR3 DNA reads TGTGCCAGTAGTATCCCAAACAGGGGGCCTGAAGCTTTCTTT. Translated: CASSIPNRGPEAFF.

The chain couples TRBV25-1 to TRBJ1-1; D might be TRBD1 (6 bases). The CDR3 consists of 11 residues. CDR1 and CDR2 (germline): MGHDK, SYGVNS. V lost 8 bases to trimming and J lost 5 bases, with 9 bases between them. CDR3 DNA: TGTGCCAGCCGAGGGGGAACTGAAGCTTTCTTT. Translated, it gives CASRGGTEAFF. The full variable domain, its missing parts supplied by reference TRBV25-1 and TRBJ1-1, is EADIYQTPRYLVIGTGKKITLECSQTMGHDKMYWYQQDPGMELHLIHYSYGVNSTEKGDLSSESTVSRIRTEHFPLTLESARPSHTSQYLCASRGGTEAFFGQGTRLTVV.

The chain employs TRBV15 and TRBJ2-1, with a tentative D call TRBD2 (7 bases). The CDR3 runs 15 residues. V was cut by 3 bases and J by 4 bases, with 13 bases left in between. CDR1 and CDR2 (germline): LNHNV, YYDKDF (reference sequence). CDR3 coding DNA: TGTGCCACCAGCAGTGGAGGGAGGGGGTACAATGAGCAGTTCTTC. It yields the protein CATSSGGRGYNEQFF.

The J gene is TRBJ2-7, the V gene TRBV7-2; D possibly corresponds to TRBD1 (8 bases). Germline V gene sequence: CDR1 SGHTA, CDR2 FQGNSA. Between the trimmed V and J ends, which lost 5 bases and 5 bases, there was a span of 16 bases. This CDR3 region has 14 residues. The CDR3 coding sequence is TGTGCCAGCAGCCCCAACAGGGGGGGGGACGAGCAGTACTTC. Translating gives CASSPNRGGDEQYF.

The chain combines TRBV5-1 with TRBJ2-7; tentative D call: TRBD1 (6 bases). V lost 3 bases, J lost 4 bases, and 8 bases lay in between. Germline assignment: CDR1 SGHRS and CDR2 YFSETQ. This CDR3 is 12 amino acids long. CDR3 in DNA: TGCGCCAGCAGCTGGGGGCCATACGAGCAGTACTTC. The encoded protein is CASSWGPYEQYF.

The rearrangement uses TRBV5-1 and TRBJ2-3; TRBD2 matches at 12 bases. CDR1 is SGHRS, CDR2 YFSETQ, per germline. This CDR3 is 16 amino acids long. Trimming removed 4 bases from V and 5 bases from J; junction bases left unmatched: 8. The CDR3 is CASSLLAGGFQDTQYF. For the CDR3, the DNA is TGCGCCAGCAGCCTACTAGCGGGAGGTTTTCAAGATACGCAGTATTTT. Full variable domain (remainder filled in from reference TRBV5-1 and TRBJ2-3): KAGVTQTPRYLIKTRGQQVTLSCSPISGHRSVSWYQQTPGQGLQFLFEYFSETQRNKGNFPGRFSGRQFSNSRSEMNVSTLELGDSALYLCASSLLAGGFQDTQYFGPGTRLTVL.

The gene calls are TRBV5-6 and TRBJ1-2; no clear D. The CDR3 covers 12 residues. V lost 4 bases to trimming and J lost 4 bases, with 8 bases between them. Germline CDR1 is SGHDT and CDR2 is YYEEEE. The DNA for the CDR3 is TGTGCCAGCAGCCTCCGGGTCTATGGCTACACCTTC. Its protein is CASSLRVYGYTF.

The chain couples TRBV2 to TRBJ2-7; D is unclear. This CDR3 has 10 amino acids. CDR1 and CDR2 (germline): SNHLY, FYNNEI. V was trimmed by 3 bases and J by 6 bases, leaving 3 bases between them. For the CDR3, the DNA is TGTGCCAGCAGTGACGGCGAGCAGTACTTC. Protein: CASSDGEQYF.

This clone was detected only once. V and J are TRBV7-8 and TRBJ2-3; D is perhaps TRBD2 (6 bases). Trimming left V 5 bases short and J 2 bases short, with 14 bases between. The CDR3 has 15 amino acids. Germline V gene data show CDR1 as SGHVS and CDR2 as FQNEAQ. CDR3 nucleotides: TGTGCCAGCAGCCAGACGGGGGATCTCACAGATACGCAGTATTTT. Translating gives CASSQTGDLTDTQYF.

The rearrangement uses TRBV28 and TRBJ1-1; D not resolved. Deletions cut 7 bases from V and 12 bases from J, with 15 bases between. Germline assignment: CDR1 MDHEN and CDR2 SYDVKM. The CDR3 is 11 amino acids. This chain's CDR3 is CASNSPSKTFF. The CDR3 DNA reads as TGTGCCAGCAACAGTCCTTCGAAAACTTTCTTT.